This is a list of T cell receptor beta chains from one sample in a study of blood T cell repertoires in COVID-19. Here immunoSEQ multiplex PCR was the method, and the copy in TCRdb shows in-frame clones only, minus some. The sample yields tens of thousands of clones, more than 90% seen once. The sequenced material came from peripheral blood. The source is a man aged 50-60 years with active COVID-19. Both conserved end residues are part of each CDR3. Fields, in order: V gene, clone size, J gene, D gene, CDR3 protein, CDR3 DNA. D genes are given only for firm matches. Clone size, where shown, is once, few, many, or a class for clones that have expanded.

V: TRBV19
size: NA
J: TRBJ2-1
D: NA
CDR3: CATYGGGRTYNEQFF
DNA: TGTGCCACTTATGGGGGGGGGCGCACCTACAATGAGCAGTTCTTC

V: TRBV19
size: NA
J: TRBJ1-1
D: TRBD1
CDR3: CASSMPGGNTEAFF
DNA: TGTGCCAGTAGTATGCCAGGGGGTAACACTGAAGCTTTCTTT

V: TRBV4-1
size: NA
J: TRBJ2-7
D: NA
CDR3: CASSPRQVSYEQYF
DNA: TGCGCCAGCAGCCCCCGACAGGTTTCCTACGAGCAGTACTTC

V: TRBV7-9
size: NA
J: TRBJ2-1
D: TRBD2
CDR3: CASSLLLSGGDNEQFF
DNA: TGTGCCAGCAGCCTGCTCCTTTCGGGAGGAGACAATGAGCAGTTCTTC

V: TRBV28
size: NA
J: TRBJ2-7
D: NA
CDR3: CASSKPRETKYEQYF
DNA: TGTGCCAGCAGTAAACCCCGGGAGACCAAGTACGAGCAGTACTTC

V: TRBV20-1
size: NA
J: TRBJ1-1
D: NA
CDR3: CDLEDDEAFF
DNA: TGCGATCTGGAGGATGATGAAGCTTTCTTT

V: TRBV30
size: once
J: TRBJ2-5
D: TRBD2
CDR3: CAWSPGLAGAETQYF
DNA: TGTGCCTGGAGTCCCGGACTAGCGGGAGCAGAGACCCAGTACTTC

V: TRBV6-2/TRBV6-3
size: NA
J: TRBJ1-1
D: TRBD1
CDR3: CASSYGQGATEAFF
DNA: TGTGCCAGCAGTTACGGACAGGGGGCGACTGAAGCTTTCTTT

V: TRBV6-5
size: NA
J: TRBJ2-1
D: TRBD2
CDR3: CASVWQREMDNEQFF
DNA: TGTGCCAGCGTTTGGCAGCGGGAGATGGACAATGAGCAGTTCTTC

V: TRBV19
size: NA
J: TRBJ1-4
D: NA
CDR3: CASKRAVPNEKLFF
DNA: TGTGCCAGTAAGAGAGCGGTTCCTAATGAAAAACTGTTTTTT

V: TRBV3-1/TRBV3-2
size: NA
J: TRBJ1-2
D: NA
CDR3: CASSQDNRGSGYTF
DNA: TGTGCCAGCAGCCAAGATAATCGTGGGAGTGGCTACACCTTC

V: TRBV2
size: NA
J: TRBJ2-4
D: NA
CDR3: CASSALLGGSGKNIQYF
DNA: TGTGCCAGCAGCGCCCTCCTAGGTGGGAGTGGAAAAAACATTCAGTACTTC

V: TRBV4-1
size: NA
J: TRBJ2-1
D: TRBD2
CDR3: CASTSGPYNEQFF
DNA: TGCGCCAGTACTAGCGGGCCTTACAATGAGCAGTTCTTC

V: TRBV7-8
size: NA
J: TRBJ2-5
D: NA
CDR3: CATVGQQQETQYF
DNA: TGTGCCACCGTAGGACAGCAGCAAGAGACCCAGTACTTC

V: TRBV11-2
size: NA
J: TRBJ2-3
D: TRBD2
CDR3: CASSLVGTSGRARDTQYF
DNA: TGTGCCAGCAGCTTAGTCGGGACTAGCGGGAGGGCCAGAGATACGCAGTATTTT

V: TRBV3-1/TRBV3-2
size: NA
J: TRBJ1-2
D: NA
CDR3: CASTNTENYGYTF
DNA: TGTGCCAGCACCAATACAGAGAACTATGGCTACACCTTC

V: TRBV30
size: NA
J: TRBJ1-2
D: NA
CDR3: CAWTRGNYGYTF
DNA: TGTGCCTGGACGCGAGGGAACTATGGCTACACCTTC

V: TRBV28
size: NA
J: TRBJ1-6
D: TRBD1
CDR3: CASSFRQGASNSPLHF
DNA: TGTGCCAGCAGTTTCAGACAGGGGGCCTCTAATTCACCCCTCCACTTT

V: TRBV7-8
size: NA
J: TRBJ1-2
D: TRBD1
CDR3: CASSPRTGIVGYGYTF
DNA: TGTGCCAGCAGTCCCAGGACAGGGATCGTTGGCTATGGCTACACCTTC

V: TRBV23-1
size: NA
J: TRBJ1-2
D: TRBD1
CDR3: CASSQLEGADGYTF
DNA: TGCGCCAGCAGTCAATTAGAGGGGGCTGATGGCTACACCTTC

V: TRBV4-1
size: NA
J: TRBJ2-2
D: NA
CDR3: CASSLQGTNTGELFF
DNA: TGCGCCAGCAGCCTTCAGGGGACAAACACCGGGGAGCTGTTTTTT

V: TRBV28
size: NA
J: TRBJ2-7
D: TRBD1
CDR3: CASSRQGLHEQYF
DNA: TGTGCCAGCAGTCGACAGGGCCTGCACGAGCAGTACTTC

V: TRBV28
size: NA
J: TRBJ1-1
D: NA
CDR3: CASSLGPGAFF
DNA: TGTGCCAGCAGTTTGGGTCCCGGGGCTTTCTTT

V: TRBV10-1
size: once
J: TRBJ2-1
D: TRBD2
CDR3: CASPGTTHNEQFF
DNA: TGCGCCAGCCCCGGGACTACCCACAATGAGCAGTTCTTC